Listed here are 10 T cell receptor beta chains from one sample, sequenced in a study of Graves' ophthalmopathy and Graves' hyperthyroidism. The authors amplified TCR beta CDR3 regions from RNA transcripts. Second-round multiplex PCR came after first-round RT-PCR with HTBI primers. TCRdb re-called the multiplex PCR reads with MiXCR, one entry per CDR3 protein. This table holds 400,000 or so distinct CDR3 sequences, approximately 17% found once. Sequencing used peripheral blood. Receptor source: an adult woman with stable Graves' hyperthyroidism.

This clonotype has more than one count but fewer than ten. A read error is possible here, since a much larger clone lies one base away. The V gene is TRBV6-1, the J gene TRBJ2-7; TRBD1 is a possible D gene (6 bases). Germline V gives CDR1 MNHNS, CDR2 SASEGT. The V gene lost 7 bases and the J gene lost 3 bases, with 19 bases spanning the gap. This CDR3 spans 15 amino acids. As DNA, the CDR3 is TGTGCCAGCAACAAGAACCGGGACACGAACTACGAGCAGTACTTC. It translates to CASNKNRDTNYEQYF.

The V gene is TRBV12-3 or TRBV12-4, the J gene TRBJ1-2; 7 nucleotides agree with TRBD1. CDR3 size: 15 residues. J lost 0 bases, V lost 6 bases, and 7 bases had no gene match. For the CDR3, the DNA is TGTGCCAGCAGAATTCGGGACAGACCTAACTATGGCTACACCTTC. Translating it yields CASRIRDRPNYGYTF.

This clonotype was observed many times. The chain links TRBV5-1 to TRBJ2-7; TRBD2 is a possible D gene (6 bases). The germline V gene encodes CDR1 SGHRS and CDR2 YFSETQ. The CDR3 runs 13 residues. The V gene lost 7 bases and the J gene lost 3 bases, with 14 bases spanning the gap. CDR3 nucleotide sequence: TGCGCCAGCCGAATTAGCGGAGACTACGAGCAGTACTTC. Translated: CASRISGDYEQYF. Looking up the rest from reference TRBV5-1 and TRBJ2-7 gives the full variable domain: KAGVTQTPRYLIKTRGQQVTLSCSPISGHRSVSWYQQTPGQGLQFLFEYFSETQRNKGNFPGRFSGRQFSNSRSEMNVSTLELGDSALYLCASRISGDYEQYFGPGTRLTVT.

There are many counts of this clonotype. This chain uses TRBV12-3 or TRBV12-4 with TRBJ2-7, with 8 bases fitting TRBD2. The CDR3 loop spans 17 amino acids. V lost 5 bases, J lost 4 bases, and 16 bases stayed unmatched. CDR3 bases: TGTGCCAGCAGTCCCCGGTGGAGTAGCGGGACGGAATACGAGCAGTACTTC. Protein: CASSPRWSSGTEYEQYF.

Details on this clonotype: This may stem from a read error, because a much larger clone lies one nucleotide away. Because it lacks the conserved phenylalanine or tryptophan at the end, this CDR3 is likely a read error. The CDR3 protein is CSASPGTDRGGAFS. As DNA, the CDR3 is TGCAGTGCTAGTCCCGGGACAGACCGCGGTGGCGCTTTCTCT. The rearrangement uses TRBV20-1 and TRBJ1-1; 7 bases are shared with TRBD1. The trim removed 3 bases at V and 11 bases at J, leaving 15 bases unmatched. The germline CDR1 and CDR2 sequences are DFQATT and SNEGSKA (reference sequence). This CDR3 has 14 amino acids.

In the case of this clonotype: This may come from a read error, since a much larger clone is one base off. The CDR3 end shows no conserved phenylalanine or tryptophan, and so a read error is likely. This CDR3 reads CASTPRRGSGANVLTV. The CDR3 bases are TGTGCCAGCACCCCCCGGAGGGGGTCTGGGGCCAACGTCCTGACTGTC. J is TRBJ2-6 and V is TRBV12-3 or TRBV12-4, with D perhaps being TRBD1 or TRBD2 (6 bases each). V gave up 7 bases and J gave up 1 base, with 14 bases separating them. The CDR3 loop spans 16 amino acids.

V is TRBV4-1 and J is TRBJ2-7; TRBD2 aligns across 8 bases. The junction had 6 bases not matched to a gene; V was cut back by 0 bases and J by 2 bases. This CDR3 is built from 16 residues. Germline lookup yields CDR1 MGHRA and CDR2 YSYEKL. CDR3 nucleotides: TGCGCCAGCAGCCAAGAGCCTAGCGGGCCTCCCTACGAGCAGTACTTC. It codes for CASSQEPSGPPYEQYF.

There are many counts of this clonotype. A junction end diverges from the germline sequence, so it may reflect a read error. J is TRBJ1-5 and V is TRBV19; D might be TRBD1 (5 bases). CDR3 length: 13 amino acids. The germline V gene encodes CDR1 LNHDA and CDR2 SQIVND (reference sequence). The CDR3 coding sequence is TGTGTCAGTAGCAGACAGATGCCGCAGCCCCAGCATTTT. Protein: CVSSRQMPQPQHF.

This clonotype was detected ten times or more. J is TRBJ1-1 and V is TRBV11-2, with D possibly being TRBD1 (5 bases). The V gene lost 7 bases and the J gene lost 4 bases, with 16 bases spanning the gap. Looked up from germline, CDR1 is SGHAT and CDR2 is FQNNGV. The CDR3 extends over 14 amino acids. The DNA for the CDR3 is TGTGCCAGCACCCTCGGGGTGGGGCGCACTGAAGCTTTCTTT. It translates to CASTLGVGRTEAFF.

This clonotype was found many times. The V call is TRBV20-1, the J call TRBJ1-2; TRBD1 matches 8 bases. Germline assignment: CDR1 DFQATT and CDR2 SNEGSKA (reference sequence). The CDR3 contains 12 residues. Losses at the gene ends were 6 bases for V and 2 bases for J; bases not matched to a gene: 2. CDR3 amino acids: CSAYRGNYGYTF. Here the CDR3 DNA reads TGCAGTGCCTACAGGGGGAACTATGGCTACACCTTC.